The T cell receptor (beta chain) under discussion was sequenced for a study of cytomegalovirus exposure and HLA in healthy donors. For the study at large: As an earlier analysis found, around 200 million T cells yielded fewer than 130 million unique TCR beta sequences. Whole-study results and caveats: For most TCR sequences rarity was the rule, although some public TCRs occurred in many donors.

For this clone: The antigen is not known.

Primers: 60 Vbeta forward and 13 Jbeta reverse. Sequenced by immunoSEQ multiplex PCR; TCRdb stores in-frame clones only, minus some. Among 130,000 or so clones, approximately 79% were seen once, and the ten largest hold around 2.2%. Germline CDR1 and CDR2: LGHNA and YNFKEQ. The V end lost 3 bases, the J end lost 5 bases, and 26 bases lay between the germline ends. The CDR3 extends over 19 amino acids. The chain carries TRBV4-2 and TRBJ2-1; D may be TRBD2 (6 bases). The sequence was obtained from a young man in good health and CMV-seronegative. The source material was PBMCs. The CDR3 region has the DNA TGTGCCAGCAGCCATGCTAGGGAACGATCGGGGGTCTGGGACAATGAGCAGTTCTTC. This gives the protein CASSHARERSGVWDNEQFF.